Below, 20 T cell receptor beta chains from the same sample are listed, as sequenced in a study of T-cell reconstitution after alpha-beta-depleted transplantation in children. This sample's TCRbeta library carried unique molecular identifier barcodes. MiXCR, run by TCRdb on the PCR reads, gives a single entry per CDR3 protein. This repertoire shows about 420,000 distinct CDR3 sequences, about a sixth found once; its top ten account for approximately 28%. The sequencing used PBMCs, mostly from graft donor cells, collected 360 days after TCRalphabeta/CD19-depleted stem cell transplant. The receptors derive from a boy under three years old who had a stem cell transplant for Wiskott-Aldrich syndrome, so the T cells may come from the graft donor.

The sample holds one count of this clonotype. The chain has TRBV4-1 and TRBJ1-5; tentative D call: TRBD1 (5 bases). There are 16 residues in the CDR3. The V and J ends lost 2 bases and 1 base respectively, with 12 bases between them. CDR1 is MGHRA, CDR2 YSYEKL, per germline. CDR3 DNA: TGCGCCAGCAGCCAACAGACAGCCGGAAGCAATCAGCCCCAGCATTTT. Amino acid sequence: CASSQQTAGSNQPQHF.

This clonotype was observed a handful of times. V usage is TRBV18 and J usage is TRBJ2-7; a possible D gene is TRBD2 (7 bases). V was trimmed by 8 bases and J by 3 bases, leaving 17 bases between them. CDR3 length: 14 amino acids. Germline V gene data show CDR1 as KGHSH and CDR2 as LQKENI. The DNA of the CDR3 is TGTGCCAGCCAACGGGGGGCCGGGGTCTACGAGCAGTACTTC. Translation: CASQRGAGVYEQYF.

The chain links TRBV24-1 to TRBJ2-2; no firm D call. V was trimmed by 1 base and J by 4 bases, leaving 9 bases between them. Germline lookup yields CDR1 KGHDR and CDR2 SFDVKD. The CDR3 covers 15 residues. The CDR3: CATSDFKQSTGELFF. In nucleotides, the CDR3 is TGTGCCACCAGTGATTTCAAACAGAGCACCGGGGAGCTGTTTTTT.

This clonotype occurred a few times. The rearrangement joins TRBV5-1 to TRBJ2-5; 10 bases fit TRBD2. Germline V gene data show CDR1 as SGHRS and CDR2 as YFSETQ. This CDR3 comprises 15 residues. V gave up 0 bases and J gave up 4 bases; unmatched junction bases: 3. Written as DNA, the CDR3 is TGCGCCAGCAGCTTGGAGAGACTAGCGGGAGAGACCCAGTACTTC. This sequence encodes CASSLERLAGETQYF.

V and J are TRBV11-1 and TRBJ2-2, with TRBD1 matching over 8 bases. This CDR3 spans 18 amino acids. CDR1 and CDR2 (germline): SGHAT, FQDESV (reference sequence). V lost 2 bases to trimming and J lost 4 bases; unmatched junction nucleotides: 12. The CDR3 region has the DNA TGTGCCAGCAGCTTATTGTCTTGGAACAGGGGGATCACCGGGGAGCTGTTTTTT. As protein: CASSLLSWNRGITGELFF.

The gene calls are TRBV7-8 and TRBJ1-5; no firm D call. The germline V and J ends were trimmed by 5 bases and 3 bases, with 11 bases remaining between them. Germline V gives CDR1 SGHVS, CDR2 FQNEAQ. This CDR3 has 14 amino acids. This CDR3 reads CASSPGVYNQPQHF. The CDR3 DNA follows: TGTGCCAGCAGCCCGGGAGTCTACAATCAGCCCCAGCATTTT.

Only a few counts were recorded for this clonotype. The rearrangement links TRBV12-3 or TRBV12-4 to TRBJ1-4, with D uncertain. V was cut by 2 bases and J by 4 bases, with 5 bases left in between. The CDR3 contains 13 residues. CDR3 nucleotide sequence: TGTGCCAGCAGTTTATCCTTTAATGAAAAACTGTTTTTT. It is translated as CASSLSFNEKLFF.

Here the CDR3 DNA reads TGTGCCAGCAGCTTGAGGACTTTAAACACCGGGGAGCTGTTTTTT. This gives the protein CASSLRTLNTGELFF. The rearrangement links TRBV7-9 to TRBJ2-2; a weak D match, TRBD2 (5 bases). V was pared by 3 bases and J by 2 bases, with 10 bases between. This CDR3 comprises 15 residues. Germline V gene data show CDR1 as SEHNR and CDR2 as FQNEAQ (reference sequence).

This clonotype was seen only a few times. This chain links TRBV12-3 or TRBV12-4 with TRBJ1-6, with D perhaps TRBD1 (5 bases). CDR3 length: 12 amino acids. Trimming pared 7 bases from V and 14 bases from J, leaving 15 bases between. DNA of the CDR3: TGTGCCAGCACCAGGGCCCTCCAGGCCCTCCACTTT. It specifies CASTRALQALHF.

This clonotype occurred many times. The genes are TRBV7-2 and TRBJ2-7, with 11 bases fitting TRBD1. Germline CDR1 SGHTA, CDR2 FQGNSA. The V and J ends lost 4 bases and 4 bases, in that order; junction bases with no gene match: 6. The CDR3 loop spans 15 amino acids. The CDR3 region has the DNA TGTGCCAGCAGCTCCTGGGGGACAGGGGGATACGAGCAGTACTTC. Amino acids: CASSSWGTGGYEQYF. Using reference TRBV7-2 and TRBJ2-7 for the parts outside the CDR3, the full variable domain is GAGVSQSPSNKVTEKGKDVELRCDPISGHTALYWYRQSLGQGLEFLIYFQGNSAPDKSGLPSDRFSAERTGGSVSTLTIQRTQQEDSAVYLCASSSWGTGGYEQYFGPGTRLTVT.

This rearrangement joins TRBV5-1 to TRBJ2-2; 11 nucleotides match TRBD2. J was trimmed by 5 bases and V by 2 bases; bases with no gene match: 11. This CDR3 region has 18 residues. Per germline, CDR1 SGHRS and CDR2 YFSETQ. CDR3 protein: CASSLGTSGPSWTGELFF. DNA of the CDR3: TGCGCCAGCAGCTTAGGGACTAGCGGCCCTTCCTGGACCGGGGAGCTGTTTTTT.

This clonotype was observed a few times. This rearrangement joins TRBV5-1 to TRBJ2-7; TRBD2 matches at 9 bases. Germline loops: CDR1 SGHRS, CDR2 YFSETQ. The CDR3 loop spans 17 amino acids. V lost 0 bases to trimming and J lost 0 bases; unmatched junction nucleotides: 7. In DNA, the CDR3 is TGCGCCAGCAGCTTGGCCGAGACTAGCGGAATCTCCTACGAGCAGTACTTC. Translation gives CASSLAETSGISYEQYF.

The table lists this clonotype with a few counts. The rearrangement uses TRBV10-3 and TRBJ2-2, with 7 bases that match TRBD1. With V trimmed by 7 bases and J by 1 base, 3 bases remained unmatched. CDR3 size: 14 residues. Germline CDR1 is ENHRY and CDR2 is SYGVKD. CDR3 DNA: TGTGCCATCACTGACAGGGTGAACACCGGGGAGCTGTTTTTT. This gives the protein CAITDRVNTGELFF.

This clonotype showed up just a few times. The chain employs TRBV4-3 and TRBJ2-3; 8 nucleotides agree with TRBD2. The CDR3 is 20 amino acids. V lost 0 bases and J lost 0; bases outside the gene matches: 14. The V gene's germline CDR1 is LGHNA and CDR2 YSLEER. This CDR3 is CASSQDPHHLAGASTDTQYF. DNA of the CDR3: TGCGCCAGCAGCCAAGATCCGCACCACCTAGCGGGTGCTAGCACAGATACGCAGTATTTT.

This CDR3 reads CASSFRDVSTDTQYF. CDR3 nucleotides: TGTGCCAGCAGCTTCCGGGACGTCAGCACAGATACGCAGTATTTT. This chain uses TRBV7-9 with TRBJ2-3; TRBD1 or TRBD2 may be the D gene (5 bases each). Germline assignment: CDR1 SEHNR and CDR2 FQNEAQ (reference sequence). The CDR3 runs 15 residues. V dropped 3 bases and J dropped 0 bases, with 10 bases sitting between them.

This clonotype was seen a handful of times. The gene calls are TRBV7-8 and TRBJ2-5; 12 bases map to TRBD2. Germline trimming cut 8 bases from V and 1 base from J; bases unmatched to any gene: 17. This CDR3 is built from 19 residues. Germline-derived CDR1 and CDR2 are SGHVS and FQNEAQ. The CDR3 coding sequence is TGTGCCAGCGCGCTGGGGGCTTTAGGACTAGCGGGATCCCAAGAGACCCAGTACTTC. Protein: CASALGALGLAGSQETQYF.

J is TRBJ2-1 and V is TRBV7-9; D is undetermined. V lost 5 bases to trimming and J lost 6 bases, with 11 bases between them. The germline V gene has CDR1 SEHNR and CDR2 FQNEAQ (reference sequence). The CDR3 covers 13 residues. CDR3 amino acids: CASSPLPVNEQFF. The CDR3 DNA reads as TGTGCCAGCAGCCCGCTGCCGGTCAATGAGCAGTTCTTC.

This clonotype turned up a few times. The rearrangement links TRBV20-1 to TRBJ2-7, with a weak D call TRBD1 (5 bases). Germline CDR1 and CDR2: DFQATT and SNEGSKA (reference sequence). This CDR3 has 15 amino acids. Trimming removed 0 bases from V and 0 bases from J, with 12 bases in between. The CDR3 DNA reads as TGCAGTGCTAGAGATGCGTCAGGGTCCTCCTACGAGCAGTACTTC. Protein sequence: CSARDASGSSYEQYF.

There are many counts of this clonotype. The CDR3 reads CASSVSTHHYNEQFF. For the CDR3, the DNA is TGTGCCAGCAGCGTATCCACGCATCACTACAATGAGCAGTTCTTC. The genes are TRBV9 and TRBJ2-1; no definite D call. The germline V and J ends were trimmed by 1 base and 3 bases, with 11 bases remaining between them. Per germline, CDR1 SGDLS and CDR2 YYNGEE. The CDR3 has 15 residues.

CDR3 nucleotides: TGCGCCAGCAGCCAACTACTAGGTTTAAAGGATACGCAGTATTTT. Translating gives CASSQLLGLKDTQYF. The V call is TRBV4-1, the J call TRBJ2-3; D is perhaps TRBD2 (5 bases). CDR1 and CDR2 (germline): MGHRA, YSYEKL. The CDR3 covers 15 residues. Trimming cost V 2 bases and J 6 bases, with 15 bases left between them.